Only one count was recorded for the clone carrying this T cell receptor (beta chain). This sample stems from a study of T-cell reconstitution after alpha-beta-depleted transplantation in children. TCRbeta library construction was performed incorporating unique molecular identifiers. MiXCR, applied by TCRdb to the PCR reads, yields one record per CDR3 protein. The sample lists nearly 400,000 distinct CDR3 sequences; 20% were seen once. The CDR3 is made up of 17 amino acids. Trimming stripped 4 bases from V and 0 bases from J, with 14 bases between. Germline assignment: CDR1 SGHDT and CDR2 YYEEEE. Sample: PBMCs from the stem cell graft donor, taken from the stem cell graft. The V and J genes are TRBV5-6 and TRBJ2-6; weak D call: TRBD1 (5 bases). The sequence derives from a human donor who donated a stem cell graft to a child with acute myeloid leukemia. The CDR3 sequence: CASSGIDSNSGANVLTF. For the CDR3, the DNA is TGTGCCAGCAGCGGGATCGACAGTAACTCTGGGGCCAACGTCCTGACTTTC.